These T cell receptor beta chains were read from a single sample in a study of shared clonotypes between healthy human individuals. Here immunoSEQ multiplex PCR was the method, and the copy in TCRdb shows in-frame clones only, minus some. The table has roughly 1,100,000 clones, around 74% seen once. Sequencing was done on a sample of memory CD4+ T cells sorted from blood. Receptors originate from a young man in good health. Each CDR3 is given with its conserved first and last residue. D genes are given only for firm matches. Clone size, where shown, is once, few, many, or a class for clones that have expanded.

j_gene	d_gene	abundance	v_gene	CDR3nt	CDR3aa
TRBJ2-2	TRBD2	-	TRBV30	TGTGCCTGGACAGGCGGGAGGAACACCGGGGAGCTGTTTTTT	CAWTGGRNTGELFF
TRBJ2-3	TRBD2	-	TRBV2	TGTGCCAGCAGTCCGGGACTAGCGGCAGCGGATACGCAGTATTTT	CASSPGLAAADTQYF
TRBJ2-5	TRBD1	-	TRBV19	TGTGCCAGTAGTAGGGACAGCTACCAAGAGACCCAGTACTTC	CASSRDSYQETQYF
TRBJ1-3	TRBD1	once	TRBV7-2	TGTGCCAGCAGCCGGGACAGGGCGGGTGGAAACACCATATATTTT	CASSRDRAGGNTIYF
TRBJ1-3	-	-	TRBV30	TGTGCCTGGAGTGTGGTGGGGGAACTCACCATCTCTGGAAACACCATATATTTT	CAWSVVGELTISGNTIYF
TRBJ2-5	-	-	TRBV5-6	TGTGCCAGCAGCTTGGGTCGAAAAGAGACCCAGTACTTC	CASSLGRKETQYF
TRBJ1-2	-	-	TRBV7-9	TGTGCCAGCAGCTTGCTGGGCAACTATGGCTACACCTTC	CASSLLGNYGYTF
TRBJ1-5	-	once	TRBV19	TGTGCCAGTAGTTCCGGGTCCAAAACGAATCAGCCCCAGCATTTT	CASSSGSKTNQPQHF
TRBJ2-5	-	-	TRBV19	TGTGCCAGCGCTCGCGGGGGCAGCATCCAAGAGACCCAGTACTTC	CASARGGSIQETQYF
TRBJ2-2	TRBD1	-	TRBV15	TGTGCCACCAGCAGACCCGACAGGGGGGTCGGGGAGCTGTTTTTT	CATSRPDRGVGELFF
TRBJ2-7	-	once	TRBV7-8	TGTGCCAGCAGCGGGCGGGGATCCTCCTACGAGCAGTACTTC	CASSGRGSSYEQYF
TRBJ2-5	TRBD2	-	TRBV2	TGTGCCAGCAGGCGACTAGCGTGGGAAGAGACCCAGTACTTC	CASRRLAWEETQYF
TRBJ2-1	TRBD1	-	TRBV19	TGTGCCAGTAGATACGGGACAGGGGGTAAGAATGAGCAGTTCTTC	CASRYGTGGKNEQFF
TRBJ2-1	-	-	TRBV10-3	TGTGCCCTCGCTACAACTCTTAGCAATGAGCAGTTCTTC	CALATTLSNEQFF
TRBJ1-5	-	few	TRBV6-6	TGTGCCAGCAGTTACGGGGATCAGCCCCAGCATTTT	CASSYGDQPQHF
TRBJ2-7	TRBD1	once	TRBV6-1	TGTGCCAGCAGTGAATGGAGCCCCGGACAGGCGAACTCCTACGAGCAGTACTTC	CASSEWSPGQANSYEQYF
TRBJ1-5	-	few	TRBV19	TGTGCCAGTACCAGATCCGACAATAGCAATCAGCCCCAGCATTTT	CASTRSDNSNQPQHF